These 19 T cell receptor beta chains came from one sample sequenced in a study of identical twins. TCRdb itself ran the 5' RACE reads through MiXCR, one entry per CDR3 protein. The repertoire holds more than 1.5 million distinct CDR3 sequences, with 25% to 35% as singletons. Sequencing was done on a sample of cord blood. These receptors all come from a newborn girl in good health.

This clonotype showed up just a few times. This sequence joins TRBV20-1 and TRBJ2-7; possible D gene TRBD1, 6 bases. Trimming cost V 2 bases and J 0 bases, with 17 bases left between them. This CDR3 spans 16 amino acids. The germline gives CDR1 DFQATT, CDR2 SNEGSKA (reference sequence). CDR3 sequence reads: CSARRTANRDSYEQYF. The CDR3 nucleotides read TGCAGTGCTAGACGAACAGCTAACAGGGACTCCTACGAGCAGTACTTC.

The chain recombines TRBV29-1 with TRBJ2-1; 10 nucleotides match TRBD2. TRBJ2-7 explains the end of the DNA better; the J call may be wrong. Germline-derived CDR1 and CDR2 are SQVTM and ANQGSEA. This CDR3 contains 16 residues. DNA of the CDR3: TGCAGCGTTGAAGAAACTAGCGGGATATCCTACAATGAGCAGTACTTC. The encoded protein is CSVEETSGISYNEQYF.

This clonotype appeared a few times. The chain combines TRBV12-3 or TRBV12-4 with TRBJ1-2; 7 nucleotides align to TRBD1. CDR3 length equals 16 residues. Unmatched junction bases numbered 17, after V lost 7 bases and J lost 6 bases. The CDR3 DNA sequence: TGTGCCAGCAACACCCTTTCGGGACAGAGAGTTAATGGCTACACCTTC. This sequence encodes CASNTLSGQRVNGYTF.

The rearrangement links TRBV20-1 to TRBJ2-7, with a possible D match to TRBD1 (6 bases). The CDR3 has 12 amino acids. Per the germline V gene, CDR1 is DFQATT and CDR2 is SNEGSKA (reference sequence). The DNA of the CDR3 is TGCATGCCGGACAGTGTGTCCTACGAGCAGTACTTC. This codes for CMPDSVSYEQYF.

This sequence joins TRBV11-2 and TRBJ2-6; D not resolved. Trimming left V 1 base short and J 2 bases short, with 15 bases between. The CDR3 length is 18 residues. CDR1 SGHAT and CDR2 FQNNGV come from the germline V gene. This CDR3 is CASSLGPLVGTGANVLTF. DNA of the CDR3: TGTGCCAGCAGCTTAGGTCCTCTAGTCGGCACTGGGGCCAACGTCCTGACTTTC.

The chain has TRBV6-2 or TRBV6-3 and TRBJ2-3; D is unclear. The CDR3 sequence is 13 residues long. Deletions cut 6 bases from V and 1 base from J, with 8 bases between. Germline-derived CDR1 and CDR2 are MNHEY and SVGEGT. The CDR3 region is CASRYNRTDTQYF. In DNA form, the CDR3 reads TGTGCCAGCAGATATAACCGCACAGATACGCAGTATTTT.

J is TRBJ2-1 and V is TRBV7-9; 9 positions match TRBD2. Germline-derived CDR1 and CDR2 are SEHNR and FQNEAQ (reference sequence). The CDR3 is 16 amino acids. Unmatched junction bases numbered 15, after V lost 5 bases and J lost 10 bases. CDR3 sequence: CASSQSWGLAGWEQFF. Here the CDR3 DNA reads TGTGCCAGCAGCCAGTCCTGGGGGCTAGCGGGGTGGGAGCAGTTCTTC.

The chain has TRBV28 and TRBJ1-6; no reliable D call. This CDR3 has 18 amino acids. Germline CDR1 MDHEN, CDR2 SYDVKM. The ends were cut back, 2 bases at V and 1 base at J, with 15 bases in the middle. CDR3 in DNA: TGTGCCAGCAGTTTACCAAAGGTGGGAAGGTCCTATAATTCACCCCTCCACTTT. Translated: CASSLPKVGRSYNSPLHF.

A word on this clonotype: A much larger clone lies one base from this, so it may be a read error. The gene calls are TRBV29-1 and TRBJ2-1; D assignment may be TRBD1 or TRBD2 (5 bases each). Germline loops: CDR1 SQVTM, CDR2 ANQGSEA. This CDR3 is built from 10 residues. With 5 bases removed from V and 10 bases from J, the gap between germline ends came to 9 bases. The CDR3: CSVRGVEQFF. The CDR3 DNA is TGCAGCGTTCGAGGGGTCGAGCAGTTCTTC.

This clonotype was seen only a few times. As DNA, the CDR3 is TGCAGTGCTAGAGAGGACCAGCTTTTTAATTCACCCCTCCACTTT. Amino acid sequence: CSAREDQLFNSPLHF. The chain recombines TRBV20-1 with TRBJ1-6; D ambiguous. Germline V CDR1 and CDR2: DFQATT, SNEGSKA (reference sequence). CDR3 size: 15 residues. Trimming removed 0 bases at V and 6 bases at J, with 12 bases between.

The table lists this clonotype with a few counts. The chain employs TRBV29-1 and TRBJ2-1, with a weak D call TRBD2 (6 bases). V lost 7 bases and J lost 7, with 17 bases in between. CDR3 length equals 13 residues. Germline V gene data show CDR1 as SQVTM and CDR2 as ANQGSEA. DNA of the CDR3: TGCAGCGGCGGGGTACCCAATGGGAATGAGCAGTTCTTC. Protein sequence: CSGGVPNGNEQFF.

The V call is TRBV5-1, the J call TRBJ2-5; 10 bases are a match to TRBD2. CDR1 is SGHRS, CDR2 YFSETQ, per germline. Germline trimming cut 7 bases from V and 4 bases from J; bases unmatched to any gene: 13. CDR3 size: 16 residues. The CDR3 nucleotides read TGCGCCAGCGGGAAGGGACTAGCGACAGGGAGAGAGACCCAGTACTTC. Translation: CASGKGLATGRETQYF.

CDR3 residues: CASSHREDSYEQYF. CDR3 bases: TGTGCCAGCAGTCACCGGGAGGACTCCTACGAGCAGTACTTC. The gene calls are TRBV12-3 or TRBV12-4 and TRBJ2-7; 7 bases agree with TRBD2. J was trimmed by 0 bases and V by 5 bases; bases with no gene match: 4. This CDR3 has 14 amino acids.

The V call is TRBV11-2, the J call TRBJ2-1; 8 positions agree with TRBD2. J was trimmed by 13 bases and V by 5 bases; bases with no gene match: 13. The CDR3 sequence is 14 residues long. Germline assignment: CDR1 SGHAT and CDR2 FQNNGV. CDR3: CASSRGGLKETQFF. Here the CDR3 DNA reads TGTGCCAGCAGCCGGGGGGGGTTAAAAGAGACCCAGTTCTTC.

The rearrangement joins TRBV2 to TRBJ2-2; 11 bases fit TRBD1. The CDR3 runs 15 residues. V trimming: 3 bases; J trimming: 6 bases; junction bases outside the gene matches: 3. The germline V gene has CDR1 SNHLY and CDR2 FYNNEI. The DNA for the CDR3 is TGTGCCAGCAGTGATAAGGGACAGGGGGCCGGGGAGCTGTTTTTT. It codes for CASSDKGQGAGELFF.

V is TRBV9 and J is TRBJ1-1; D is unresolved. The CDR3 consists of 15 residues. The V end was cut by 2 bases, the J end by 1 base, with 12 bases between. Per germline, CDR1 SGDLS and CDR2 YYNGEE. Here the CDR3 reads CASSVNSIQNTEAFF. The CDR3, as DNA: TGTGCCAGCAGCGTCAACAGTATACAGAACACTGAAGCTTTCTTT.

There are a few counts of this clonotype. The chain combines TRBV4-2 with TRBJ2-1; the match to TRBD2 covers 11 bases. Trimming cost V 0 bases and J 10 bases; bases outside gene matches: 8. Germline lookup yields CDR1 LGHNA and CDR2 YNFKEQ. The length of the CDR3 is 16 residues. The CDR3 spells CASSQEGTSGSGEQFF. The CDR3 DNA follows: TGTGCCAGCAGCCAAGAAGGAACTAGCGGGAGTGGAGAGCAGTTCTTC.

This clonotype was found a few times. Here the CDR3 reads CASSETRTLTYEQYF. In DNA, the CDR3 is TGTGCCAGCAGTGAGACACGGACATTGACCTACGAGCAGTACTTC. The genes are TRBV2 and TRBJ2-7; TRBD1 is a possible D gene (5 bases). Germline V gene sequence: CDR1 SNHLY, CDR2 FYNNEI. The CDR3 loop spans 15 amino acids. Trimming removed 3 bases from V and 2 bases from J, with 14 bases in between. Full variable domain (rest looked up from reference TRBV2 and TRBJ2-7): EPEVTQTPSHQVTQMGQEVILRCVPISNHLYFYWYRQILGQKVEFLVSFYNNEISEKSEIFDDQFSVERPDGSNFTLKIRSTKLEDSAMYFCASSETRTLTYEQYFGPGTRLTVT.

This clonotype was seen a handful of times. The chain carries TRBV4-1 and TRBJ1-4; D is unclear. The V end lost 2 bases, the J end lost 3 bases, and 10 bases lay between the germline ends. This CDR3 has 15 residues. Germline assignment: CDR1 MGHRA and CDR2 YSYEKL. Here the CDR3 DNA reads TGCGCCAGCAGCCAATCGGCACTTCCTAATGAAAAACTGTTTTTT. This translates into CASSQSALPNEKLFF.